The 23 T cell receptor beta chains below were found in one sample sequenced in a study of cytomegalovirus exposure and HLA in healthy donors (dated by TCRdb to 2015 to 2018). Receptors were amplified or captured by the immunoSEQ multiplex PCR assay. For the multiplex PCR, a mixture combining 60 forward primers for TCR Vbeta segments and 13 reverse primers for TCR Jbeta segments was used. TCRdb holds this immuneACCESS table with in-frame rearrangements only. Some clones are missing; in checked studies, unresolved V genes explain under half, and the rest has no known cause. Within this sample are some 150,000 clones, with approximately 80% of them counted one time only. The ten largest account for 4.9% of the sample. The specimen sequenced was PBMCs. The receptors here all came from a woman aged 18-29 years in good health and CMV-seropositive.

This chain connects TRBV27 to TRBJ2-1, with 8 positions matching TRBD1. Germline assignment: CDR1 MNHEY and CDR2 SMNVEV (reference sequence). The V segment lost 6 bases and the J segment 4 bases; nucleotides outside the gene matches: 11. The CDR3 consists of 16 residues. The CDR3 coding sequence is TGTGCCAGCAGGCCCTCCACTGGACAGGGATACAATGAGCAGTTCTTC. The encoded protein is CASRPSTGQGYNEQFF.

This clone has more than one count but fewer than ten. CDR3 protein: CASTTGEDTDTQYF. The CDR3 DNA reads as TGTGCCAGCACAACAGGGGAAGACACAGATACGCAGTATTTT. The J gene is TRBJ2-3, the V gene TRBV19; 7 nucleotides align to TRBD1. The CDR3 runs 14 residues. Trimming took 9 bases from V and 2 from J; bases not matched to a gene: 8. The germline gives CDR1 LNHDA, CDR2 SQIVND (reference sequence). The full variable domain, with the rest looked up from reference TRBV19 and TRBJ2-3, is DGGITQSPKYLFRKEGQNVTLSCEQNLNHDAMYWYRQDPGQGLRLIYYSQIVNDFQKGDIAEGYSVSREKKESFPLTVTSAQKNPTAFYLCASTTGEDTDTQYFGPGTRLTVL.

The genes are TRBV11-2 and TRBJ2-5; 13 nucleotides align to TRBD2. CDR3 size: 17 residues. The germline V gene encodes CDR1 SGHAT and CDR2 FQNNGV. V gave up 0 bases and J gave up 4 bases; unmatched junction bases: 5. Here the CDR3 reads CASSLEGLAGFVETQYF. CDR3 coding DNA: TGTGCCAGCAGCTTAGAGGGACTAGCGGGGTTTGTAGAGACCCAGTACTTC.

The CDR3 DNA reads as TGTGCCAGCACCCAGGAGACCCAGTACTTC. Encoded protein: CASTQETQYF. V gene TRBV7-8 combines with J gene TRBJ2-5; D call uncertain. Germline V gene data show CDR1 as SGHVS and CDR2 as FQNEAQ. The length of the CDR3 is 10 residues. V was trimmed by 7 bases and J by 5 bases, leaving 5 bases between them.

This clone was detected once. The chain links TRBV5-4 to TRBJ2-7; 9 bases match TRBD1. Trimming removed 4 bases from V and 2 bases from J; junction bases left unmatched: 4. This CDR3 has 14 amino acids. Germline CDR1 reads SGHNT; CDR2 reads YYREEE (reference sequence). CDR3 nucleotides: TGTGCCAGCAGCACGACAGGGGGGACCTACGAGCAGTACTTC. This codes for CASSTTGGTYEQYF.

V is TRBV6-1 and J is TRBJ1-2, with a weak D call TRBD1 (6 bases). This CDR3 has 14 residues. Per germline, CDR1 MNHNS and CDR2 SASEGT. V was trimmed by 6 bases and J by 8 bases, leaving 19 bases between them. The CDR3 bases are TGTGCCAGCAGAGATCCGGGACATTATGTAGGCTACACCTTC. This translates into CASRDPGHYVGYTF.

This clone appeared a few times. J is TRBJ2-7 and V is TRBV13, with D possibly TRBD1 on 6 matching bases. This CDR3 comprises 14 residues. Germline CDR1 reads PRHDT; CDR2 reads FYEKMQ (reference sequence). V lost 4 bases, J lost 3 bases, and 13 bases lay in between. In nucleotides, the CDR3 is TGTGCCAGCAGCTCCCGTTCGGACAGCTACGAGCAGTACTTC. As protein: CASSSRSDSYEQYF.

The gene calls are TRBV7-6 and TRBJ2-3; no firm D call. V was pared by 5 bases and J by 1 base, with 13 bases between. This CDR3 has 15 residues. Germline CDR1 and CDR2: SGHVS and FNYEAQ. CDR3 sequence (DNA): TGTGCCAGCAGCCACCAAGTACACGGCACAGATACGCAGTATTTT. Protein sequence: CASSHQVHGTDTQYF.

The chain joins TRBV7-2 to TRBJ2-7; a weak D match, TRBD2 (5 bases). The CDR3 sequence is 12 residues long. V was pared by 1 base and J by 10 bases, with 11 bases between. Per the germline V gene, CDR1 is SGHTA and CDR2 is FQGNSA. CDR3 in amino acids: CASSLGGNRQYF. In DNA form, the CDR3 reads TGTGCCAGCAGCTTAGGAGGGAATAGACAGTACTTC.

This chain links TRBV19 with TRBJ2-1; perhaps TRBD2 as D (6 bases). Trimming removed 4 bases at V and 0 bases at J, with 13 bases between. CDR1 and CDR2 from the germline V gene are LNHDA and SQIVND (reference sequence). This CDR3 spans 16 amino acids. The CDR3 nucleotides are TGTGCCAGTAGTACCCCGGCGGGGAGCTCCTACAATGAGCAGTTCTTC. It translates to CASSTPAGSSYNEQFF.

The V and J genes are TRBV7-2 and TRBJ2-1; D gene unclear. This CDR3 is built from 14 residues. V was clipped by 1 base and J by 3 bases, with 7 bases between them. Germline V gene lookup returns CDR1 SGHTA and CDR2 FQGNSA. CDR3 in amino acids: CASSLEQHYNEQFF. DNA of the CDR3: TGTGCCAGCAGCTTAGAACAGCACTACAATGAGCAGTTCTTC.

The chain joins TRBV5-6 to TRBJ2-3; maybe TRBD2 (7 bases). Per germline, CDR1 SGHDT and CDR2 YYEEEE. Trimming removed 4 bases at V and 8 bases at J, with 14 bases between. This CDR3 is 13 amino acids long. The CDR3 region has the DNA TGTGCCAGCAGCCCCAGAGGGGGGGTTACGCAGTATTTT. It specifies CASSPRGGVTQYF.

CDR3 nucleotide sequence: TGTGCCAGCAGCCCAACCGGGGCTGAAGCTTTCTTT. This sequence encodes CASSPTGAEAFF. The rearrangement links TRBV9 to TRBJ1-1; no definite D call. This CDR3 spans 12 amino acids. Germline-derived CDR1 and CDR2 are SGDLS and YYNGEE. Trimming took 4 bases from V and 6 from J, leaving 10 bases between them. Full variable domain (outside the CDR3, taken from reference TRBV9 and TRBJ1-1): DSGVTQTPKHLITATGQRVTLRCSPRSGDLSVYWYQQSLDQGLQFLIQYYNGEERAKGNILERFSAQQFPDLHSELNLSSLELGDSALYFCASSPTGAEAFFGQGTRLTVV.

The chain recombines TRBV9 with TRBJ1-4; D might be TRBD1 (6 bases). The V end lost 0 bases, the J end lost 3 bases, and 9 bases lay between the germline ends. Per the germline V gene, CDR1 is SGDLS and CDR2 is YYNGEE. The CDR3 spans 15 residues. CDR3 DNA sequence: TGTGCCAGCAGCGTAGCGACAGGTCCTAATGAAAAACTGTTTTTT. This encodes CASSVATGPNEKLFF.

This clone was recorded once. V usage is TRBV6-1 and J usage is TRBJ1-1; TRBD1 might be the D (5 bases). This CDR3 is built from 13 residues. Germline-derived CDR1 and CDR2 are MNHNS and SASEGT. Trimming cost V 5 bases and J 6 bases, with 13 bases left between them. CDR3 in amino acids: CASSQSGRPEAFF. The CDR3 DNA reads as TGTGCCAGCAGTCAATCAGGGAGGCCTGAAGCTTTCTTT.

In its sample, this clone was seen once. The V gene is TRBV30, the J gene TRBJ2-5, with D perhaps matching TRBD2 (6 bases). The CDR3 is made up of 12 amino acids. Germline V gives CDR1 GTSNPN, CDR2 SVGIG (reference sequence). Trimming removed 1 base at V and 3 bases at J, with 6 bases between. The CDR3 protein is CAWSGGEETQYF. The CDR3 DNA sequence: TGTGCCTGGAGTGGGGGGGAAGAGACCCAGTACTTC.

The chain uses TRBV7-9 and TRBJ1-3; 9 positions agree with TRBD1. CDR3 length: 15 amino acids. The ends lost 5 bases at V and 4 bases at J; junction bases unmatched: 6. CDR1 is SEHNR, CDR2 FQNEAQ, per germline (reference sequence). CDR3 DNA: TGTGCCAGCAGCAAACAGGGGGCGTCAGGAAACACCATATATTTT. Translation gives CASSKQGASGNTIYF.

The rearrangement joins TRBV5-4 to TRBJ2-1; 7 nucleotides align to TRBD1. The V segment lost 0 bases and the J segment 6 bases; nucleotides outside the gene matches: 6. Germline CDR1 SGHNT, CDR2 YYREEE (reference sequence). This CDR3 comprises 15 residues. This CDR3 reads CASSLGRGQGNEQFF. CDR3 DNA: TGTGCCAGCAGCTTGGGTAGGGGGCAGGGCAATGAGCAGTTCTTC.

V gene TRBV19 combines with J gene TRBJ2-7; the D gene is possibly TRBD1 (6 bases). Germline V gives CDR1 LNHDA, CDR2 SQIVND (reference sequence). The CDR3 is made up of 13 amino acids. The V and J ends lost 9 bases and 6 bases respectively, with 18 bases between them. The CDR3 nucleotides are TGTGCCAGCTCATCTGAGACAGGCAGCGAGCAGTACTTC. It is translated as CASSSETGSEQYF.

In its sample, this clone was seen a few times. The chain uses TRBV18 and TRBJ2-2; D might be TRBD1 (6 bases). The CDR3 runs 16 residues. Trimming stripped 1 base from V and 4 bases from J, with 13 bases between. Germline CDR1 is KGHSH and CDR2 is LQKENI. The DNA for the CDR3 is TGTGCCAGCTCACCACGGCGGACAGATTCCACCGGGGAGCTGTTTTTT. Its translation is CASSPRRTDSTGELFF. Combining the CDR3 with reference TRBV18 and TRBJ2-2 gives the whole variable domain NAGVMQNPRHLVRRRGQEARLRCSPMKGHSHVYWYRQLPEEGLKFMVYLQKENIIDESGMPKERFSAEFPKEGPSILRIQQVVRGDSAAYFCASSPRRTDSTGELFFGEGSRLTVL.

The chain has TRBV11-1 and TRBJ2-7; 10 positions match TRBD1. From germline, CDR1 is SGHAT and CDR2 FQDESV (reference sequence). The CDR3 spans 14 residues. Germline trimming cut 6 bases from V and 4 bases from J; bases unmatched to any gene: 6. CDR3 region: CASRKRQGAYEQYF. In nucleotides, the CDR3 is TGTGCCAGCAGGAAACGACAGGGGGCGTACGAGCAGTACTTC.

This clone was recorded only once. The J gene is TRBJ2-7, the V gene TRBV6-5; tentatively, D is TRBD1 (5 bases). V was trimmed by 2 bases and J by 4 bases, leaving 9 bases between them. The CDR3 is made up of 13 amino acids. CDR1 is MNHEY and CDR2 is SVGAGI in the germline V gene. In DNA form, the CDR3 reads TGTGCCAGCAGTTACCCAGGGTCGTACGAGCAGTACTTC. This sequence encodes CASSYPGSYEQYF.

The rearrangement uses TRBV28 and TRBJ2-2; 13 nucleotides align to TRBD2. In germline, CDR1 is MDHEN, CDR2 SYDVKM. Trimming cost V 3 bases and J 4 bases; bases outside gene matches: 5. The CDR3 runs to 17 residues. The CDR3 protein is CASSFQGLAGATGELFF. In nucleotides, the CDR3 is TGTGCCAGCAGTTTTCAAGGACTAGCGGGGGCCACCGGGGAGCTGTTTTTT.